Presented here are 9 T cell receptor beta chains from one specimen sequenced in a study of tumor and adjacent non-tumor tissue in lung cancer. Three rounds of nested PCR, following a modified ARM-PCR protocol, produced the TCRbeta library. TCRdb re-derived calls from the multiplex PCR reads in MiXCR, one entry per CDR3 protein. The data hold 76,000 or so distinct CDR3 sequences, with roughly 75% observed a single time. No cell sorting was done before RNA was extracted from the tissue. Sequenced: lung tumor tissue. The source is a woman aged 70-85 years with non-small cell lung cancer.

The V gene is TRBV29-1, the J gene TRBJ2-2; 8 bases agree with TRBD2. The trim removed 5 bases at V and 5 bases at J, leaving 7 bases unmatched. The CDR3 is 14 residues long. In germline, CDR1 is SQVTM, CDR2 ANQGSEA. The CDR3 nucleotides are TGCAGCGTTATGGATAGCGGGAAGACCGGGGAGCTGTTTTTT. Protein product: CSVMDSGKTGELFF.

The CDR3 spells CAGGDIGAWNQPQHF. The CDR3 nucleotides read TGTGCCGGCGGCGACATTGGGGCATGGAATCAGCCCCAGCATTTT. The chain links TRBV6-1 to TRBJ1-5; TRBD1 might be the D (5 bases). Germline lookup yields CDR1 MNHNS and CDR2 SASEGT. The CDR3 contains 15 residues. Trimming stripped 11 bases from V and 4 bases from J, with 21 bases between.

Concerning this clonotype: Compared with germline, one end of the junction differs, possibly owing to a read error. This rearrangement joins TRBV6-5 to TRBJ1-1; possible D gene TRBD1, 5 bases. The CDR3 has 15 amino acids. Germline V gene data show CDR1 as MNHEY and CDR2 as SVGAGI. CDR3 protein: CAGSYSRVLNTEGFF. DNA of the CDR3: TGTGCCGGCAGTTACTCCAGGGTCCTGAACACTGAAGGTTTCTTT.

Comments on this clonotype: The CDR3 end shows no conserved phenylalanine or tryptophan, and so a read error is likely. This chain joins TRBV7-9 and TRBJ1-2; D call uncertain. The CDR3 spans 17 residues. V was cut by 9 bases and J by 6 bases, with 29 bases left in between. CDR1 and CDR2 from the germline V gene are SEHNR and FQNEAQ (reference sequence). The CDR3 DNA is TGTGCCAGAAGCCCCCCGGCTCGTCGGGTAGTGGAAGATGGCTACACCTCC. Residues: CARSPPARRVVEDGYTS.

This clonotype was seen a handful of times. DNA of the CDR3: TGCAGTGCTAGTGGTAGGGCGGGAGATTTTGCGACCAAAAACATTCAGTACTTC. This translates into CSASGRAGDFATKNIQYF. The V call is TRBV20-1, the J call TRBJ2-4; 7 nucleotides match TRBD2. Germline lookup yields CDR1 DFQATT and CDR2 SNEGSKA (reference sequence). The junction had 16 bases not matched to a gene; V was cut back by 3 bases and J by 2 bases. The CDR3 is 18 amino acids.

Note on this clonotype: The junction differs from germline at one of its ends, possibly a read error. V gene TRBV6-5 combines with J gene TRBJ2-3; D possibly matches TRBD1 or TRBD2 (5 bases each). This CDR3 contains 15 residues. The V gene's germline CDR1 is MNHEY and CDR2 SVGAGI. The CDR3 here is CASSYSRGSIDTQYF. DNA of the CDR3: TGTGCCAGTAGTTACTCGAGGGGTAGCATAGATACGCAATATTTT.

Only a few counts were recorded for this clonotype. This clone may be a read error of a much larger clone one base away. The chain couples TRBV5-6 to TRBJ2-7; possibly TRBD1 for D (6 bases). This CDR3 is 14 amino acids long. Germline V gene data show CDR1 as SGHDT and CDR2 as YYEEEE. V lost 1 base to trimming and J lost 3 bases, with 11 bases between them. The CDR3 protein is CASSLWQGNYEQYF. CDR3 DNA: TGTGCCAGCAGCTTGTGGCAGGGGAACTACGAGCAGTACTTC.

This clonotype was counted a few times. The chain joins TRBV9 to TRBJ2-5; TRBD1 matches at 8 bases. The J segment lost 5 bases and the V segment lost 1 base, leaving 7 bases of the junction unmatched. The CDR3 runs to 15 residues. Germline V gene sequence: CDR1 SGDLS, CDR2 YYNGEE. Written as DNA, the CDR3 is TGTGCCAGCAGCGTACACGACAGGGACAGGGAGACCCAGTACTTC. It encodes CASSVHDRDRETQYF.

The CDR3 DNA reads as TGTGCCAGTAGACACCGGGGGGAGGGGAGCACTGAAGCTTTCTTT. Its translation is CASRHRGEGSTEAFF. The V call is TRBV19, the J call TRBJ1-1, with a tentative D call TRBD1 (5 bases). Germline-derived CDR1 and CDR2 are LNHDA and SQIVND (reference sequence). Trimming removed 6 bases at V and 4 bases at J, with 18 bases between. The CDR3 covers 15 residues.